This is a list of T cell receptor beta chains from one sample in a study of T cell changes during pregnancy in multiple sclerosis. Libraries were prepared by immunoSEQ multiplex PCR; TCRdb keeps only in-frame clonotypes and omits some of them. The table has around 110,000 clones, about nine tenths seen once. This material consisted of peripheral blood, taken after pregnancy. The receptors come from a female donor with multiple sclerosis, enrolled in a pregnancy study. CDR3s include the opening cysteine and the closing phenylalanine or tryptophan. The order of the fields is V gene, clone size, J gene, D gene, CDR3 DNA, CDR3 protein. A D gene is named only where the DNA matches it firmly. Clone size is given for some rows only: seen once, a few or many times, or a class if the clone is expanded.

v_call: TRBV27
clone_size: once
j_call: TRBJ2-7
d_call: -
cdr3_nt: TGTGCCAGCAGTTCAAACCCTACCTACGAGCAGTACTTC
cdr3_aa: CASSSNPTYEQYF

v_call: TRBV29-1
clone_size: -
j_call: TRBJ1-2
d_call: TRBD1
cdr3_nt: TGCAGCGCCCGGGGACAGCTCCCCGTCGGCTATGGCTACACCTTC
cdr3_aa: CSARGQLPVGYGYTF

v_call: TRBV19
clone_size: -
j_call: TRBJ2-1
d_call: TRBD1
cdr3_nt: TGTGCCAGTAGTATAGGGGGACAGGGGAGGAATGAGCAGTTCTTC
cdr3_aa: CASSIGGQGRNEQFF

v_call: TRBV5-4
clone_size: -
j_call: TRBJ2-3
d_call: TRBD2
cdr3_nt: TGTGCCAGCAGCTTGTTTTCGAGCGGGAGTGTGGAGGGCACAGATACGCAGTATTTT
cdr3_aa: CASSLFSSGSVEGTDTQYF

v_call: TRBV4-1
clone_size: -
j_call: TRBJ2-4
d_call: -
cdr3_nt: TGCGCCAGCAGCCAAGGTGCCACTCATCGGTCGGACATTCAGTACTTC
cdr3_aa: CASSQGATHRSDIQYF

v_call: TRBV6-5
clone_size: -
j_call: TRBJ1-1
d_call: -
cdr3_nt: TGTGCCAGCAGTCCGCCGGGTCTGAAAGCTTTCTTT
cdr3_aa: CASSPPGLKAFF

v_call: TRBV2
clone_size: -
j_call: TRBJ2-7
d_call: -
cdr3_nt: TGTGCCAGCTGTCCAACGGGGGTCTCCTACGAGCAGTACTTC
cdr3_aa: CASCPTGVSYEQYF

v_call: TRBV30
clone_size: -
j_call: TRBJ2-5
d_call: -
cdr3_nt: TGTGCCTGGAATATCAGGGAAAGAGAGACCCAGTACTTC
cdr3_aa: CAWNIRERETQYF

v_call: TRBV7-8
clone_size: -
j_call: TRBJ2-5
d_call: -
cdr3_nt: TGTGCCAGCACCATAACAACAGGGTCAGGAGAGACCCAGTACTTC
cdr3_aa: CASTITTGSGETQYF

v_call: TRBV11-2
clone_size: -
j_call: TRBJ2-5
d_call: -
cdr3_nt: TGTGCCAGCACCTACATGGGCCTCCAAGAGACCCAGTACTTC
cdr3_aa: CASTYMGLQETQYF

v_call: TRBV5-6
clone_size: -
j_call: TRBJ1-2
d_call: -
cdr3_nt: TGTGCCAGCAGCTTGGAGGGCAGGGCGATCGCTAACTATGGCTACACCTTC
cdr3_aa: CASSLEGRAIANYGYTF

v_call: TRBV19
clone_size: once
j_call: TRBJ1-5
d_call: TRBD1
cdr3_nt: TGTGCCAGTAGTATACTCCCCCCGGGACAGGGGCTCAATCAGCCCCAGCATTTT
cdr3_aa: CASSILPPGQGLNQPQHF

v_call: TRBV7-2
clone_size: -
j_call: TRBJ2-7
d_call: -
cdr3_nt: TGTGCCAGCAGCTTAGACCAGGGGCCCTACGAGCAGTACTTC
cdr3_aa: CASSLDQGPYEQYF

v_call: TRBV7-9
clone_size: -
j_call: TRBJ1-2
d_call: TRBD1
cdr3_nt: TGTGCCAGCAGCTTGGGACAGGGTTATGGCTATGGCTACACCTTC
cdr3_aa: CASSLGQGYGYGYTF

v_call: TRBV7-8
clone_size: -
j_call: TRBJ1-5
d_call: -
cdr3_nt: TGTGCCAGCAGCGAGGACTTTGAGCCCCAGCATTTT
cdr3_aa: CASSEDFEPQHF

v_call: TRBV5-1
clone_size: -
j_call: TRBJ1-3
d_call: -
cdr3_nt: TGCGCCAGCAGTTCTGATCCCGGGACTGGAGGAAACACCATATATTTT
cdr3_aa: CASSSDPGTGGNTIYF

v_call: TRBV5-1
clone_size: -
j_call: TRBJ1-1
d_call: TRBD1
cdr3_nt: TGCGCCAGCAGCTTGACAGGGGACACTGAAGCTTTCTTT
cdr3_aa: CASSLTGDTEAFF

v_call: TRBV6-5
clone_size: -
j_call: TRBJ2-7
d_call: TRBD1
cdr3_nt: TGTGCCAGCAGTTGGACAGGGGATCGTAACGAGCAGTACTTC
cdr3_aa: CASSWTGDRNEQYF

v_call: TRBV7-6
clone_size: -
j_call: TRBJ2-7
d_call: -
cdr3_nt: TGTGCCAGCAGCTTAGACGACAGGAGCTACGAGCAGTACTTC
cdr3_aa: CASSLDDRSYEQYF

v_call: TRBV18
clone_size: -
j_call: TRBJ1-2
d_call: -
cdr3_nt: TGTGCCAGCTCACCAAACGCGAGAAATAGCTATGGCTACACCTTC
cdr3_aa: CASSPNARNSYGYTF

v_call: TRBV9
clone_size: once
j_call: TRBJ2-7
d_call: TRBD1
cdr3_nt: TGTGCCAGCAGCGTAGCCGACAGGGTCCACGAGCAGTACTTC
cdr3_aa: CASSVADRVHEQYF

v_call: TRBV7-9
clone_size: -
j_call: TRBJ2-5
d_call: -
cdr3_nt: TGTGCCAGCAGCTTCGGCCTCGGGGGTTCGTCGCAGTACTTC
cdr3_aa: CASSFGLGGSSQYF

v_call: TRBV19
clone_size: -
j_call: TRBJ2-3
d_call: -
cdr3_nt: TGTGCCAGTAGAAGCCCGGGTAGCACAGATACGCAGTATTTT
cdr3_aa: CASRSPGSTDTQYF

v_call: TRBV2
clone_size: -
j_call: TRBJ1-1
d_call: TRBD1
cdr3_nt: TGTGCCAGCAGCGCCCGAGTTCGGGACAGGGGGTACACTGAAGCTTTCTTT
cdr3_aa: CASSARVRDRGYTEAFF

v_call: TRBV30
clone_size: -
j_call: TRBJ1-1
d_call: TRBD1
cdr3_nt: TGTGCCTGGAGTGTCCTACAGGGGGATGGGAACACTGAAGCTTTCTTT
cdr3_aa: CAWSVLQGDGNTEAFF

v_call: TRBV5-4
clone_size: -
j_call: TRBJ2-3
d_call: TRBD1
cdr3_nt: TGTGCCAGCAGGCCCGGGACAGGGTTCACAGATACGCAGTATTTT
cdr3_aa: CASRPGTGFTDTQYF

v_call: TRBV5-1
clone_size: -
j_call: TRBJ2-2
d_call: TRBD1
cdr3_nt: TGCGCCAGCAGCACGATTCGAGGGGGCTCGGGCGGGGAGCTGTTTTTT
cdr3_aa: CASSTIRGGSGGELFF

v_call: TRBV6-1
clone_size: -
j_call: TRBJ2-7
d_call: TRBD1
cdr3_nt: TGTGCCAGCAGGTCCGGGACAGGGGTTTACGAGCAGTACTTC
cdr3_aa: CASRSGTGVYEQYF

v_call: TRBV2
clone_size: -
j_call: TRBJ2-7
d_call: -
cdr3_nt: TGTGCCAGCAGTGATCTGGGCCTTTACGAGCAGTACTTC
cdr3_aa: CASSDLGLYEQYF

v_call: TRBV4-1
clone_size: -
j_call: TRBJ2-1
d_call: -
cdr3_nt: TGCGCCAGCAGCCAAGATTGGACTATTTCCTACAATGAGCAGTTCTTC
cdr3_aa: CASSQDWTISYNEQFF

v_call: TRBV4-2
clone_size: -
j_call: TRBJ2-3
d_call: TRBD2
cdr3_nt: TGTGCCAGCAGCCAAGTTCTAGCGGGGGCCGCAGATACGCAGTATTTT
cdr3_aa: CASSQVLAGAADTQYF

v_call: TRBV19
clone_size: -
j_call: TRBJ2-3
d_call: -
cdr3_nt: TGTGCCAGTAGTATAGGCGGGCGTCCTAGCACAGATACGCAGTATTTT
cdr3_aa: CASSIGGRPSTDTQYF

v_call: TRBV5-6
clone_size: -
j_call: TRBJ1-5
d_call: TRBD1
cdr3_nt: TGTGCCAGCAGCATGACAGGGGCCAATCAGCCCCAGCATTTT
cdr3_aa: CASSMTGANQPQHF

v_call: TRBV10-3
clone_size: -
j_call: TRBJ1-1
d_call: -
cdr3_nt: TGTGCCATCAGTGAAGGAGGAGGAGGCACTGAAGCTTTCTTT
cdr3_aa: CAISEGGGGTEAFF

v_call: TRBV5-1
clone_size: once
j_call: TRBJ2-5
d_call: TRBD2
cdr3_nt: TGCGCCAGCAGCTTGATGACTAGCGGGGTGCAAGAGACCCAGTACTTC
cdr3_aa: CASSLMTSGVQETQYF

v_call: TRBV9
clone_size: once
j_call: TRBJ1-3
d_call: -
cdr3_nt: TGTGCCAGCAGCGCCGGGACACTTGGAAACACCATATATTTT
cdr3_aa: CASSAGTLGNTIYF

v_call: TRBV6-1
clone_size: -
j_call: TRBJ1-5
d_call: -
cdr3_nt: TGTGCCAGCAGTGAGGTGGCCCCAACCTGGAGGCCCCAGCATTTT
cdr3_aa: CASSEVAPTWRPQHF

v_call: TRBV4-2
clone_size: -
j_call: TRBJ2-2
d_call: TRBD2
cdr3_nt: TGTGCCAGCAGCCAAGGCCTAGCGGGGGACACCGGGGAGCTGTTTTTT
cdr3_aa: CASSQGLAGDTGELFF

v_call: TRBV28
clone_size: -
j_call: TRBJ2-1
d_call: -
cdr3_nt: TGTGCCAGCAGTTCCCCCCCGGAGACGCATGAGCAGTTCTTC
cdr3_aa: CASSSPPETHEQFF

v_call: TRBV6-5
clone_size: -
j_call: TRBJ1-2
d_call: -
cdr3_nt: TGTGCCAGCAGTTACTCGGTGTCAGCTAACTATGGCTACACCTTC
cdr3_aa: CASSYSVSANYGYTF

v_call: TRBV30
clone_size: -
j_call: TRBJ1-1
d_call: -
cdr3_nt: TGTGCCTGGAGTGATGGACGGGAAGGTCATTTCTTT
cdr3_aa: CAWSDGREGHFF

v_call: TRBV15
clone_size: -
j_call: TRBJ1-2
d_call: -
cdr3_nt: TGTGCCACTACCGCCCCAGGCTATGGCTACACCTTC
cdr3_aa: CATTAPGYGYTF